The 15 T cell receptor beta chains given below trace back to one sample, sequenced in a study of cytomegalovirus exposure and HLA in healthy donors. Vbeta (60) and Jbeta (13) primers were used in the PCR. The data were produced by immunoSEQ multiplex PCR, yet TCRdb's version contains in-frame clones alone and is incomplete. The repertoire has 170,000 or so clones, roughly 86% of them found once; the top ten carry about 4.9%. The sample was PBMCs. These TCRs come from a girl between 10 and 17 years old in good health and CMV-seropositive.

The rearrangement links TRBV29-1 to TRBJ2-7, with D possibly matching TRBD1 (8 bases). The length of the CDR3 is 12 residues. CDR1 is SQVTM and CDR2 is ANQGSEA in the germline V gene. Trimming took 7 bases from V and 7 from J, leaving 17 bases between them. This CDR3 reads CSADRAGGEQYF. Written as DNA, the CDR3 is TGCAGCGCGGACAGGGCCGGGGGGGAGCAGTACTTC.

The genes are TRBV6-5 and TRBJ1-2, with D perhaps TRBD1 (6 bases). V dropped 1 base and J dropped 8 bases, with 17 bases sitting between them. This CDR3 has 15 residues. Germline V gives CDR1 MNHEY, CDR2 SVGAGI. The CDR3 nucleotides read TGTGCCAGCAGTTACTACGGTGGGGGGGCTGAAGGCTACACCTTC. Translating it yields CASSYYGGGAEGYTF.

With regard to this clone: Other DNA sequences within the sample encode an identical CDR3. The rearrangement joins TRBV5-1 to TRBJ1-5; TRBD1 agrees at 9 bases. Germline V gives CDR1 SGHRS, CDR2 YFSETQ. CDR3 length: 14 amino acids. Losses at the gene ends were 5 bases for V and 4 bases for J; bases not matched to a gene: 4. CDR3 sequence: CASSPGQGNQPQHF. DNA for the CDR3: TGCGCCAGCAGTCCGGGACAGGGTAATCAGCCCCAGCATTTT.

The V call is TRBV7-2, the J call TRBJ1-1, with D possibly matching TRBD1 (6 bases). The CDR3 covers 14 residues. V was trimmed by 5 bases and J by 0 bases, leaving 10 bases between them. Germline-derived CDR1 and CDR2 are SGHTA and FQGNSA. The CDR3 protein is CASSPGQMNTEAFF. Written as DNA, the CDR3 is TGTGCCAGCAGCCCGGGACAAATGAACACTGAAGCTTTCTTT.

The V call is TRBV19, the J call TRBJ1-1; D gene uncertain. Germline lookup yields CDR1 LNHDA and CDR2 SQIVND (reference sequence). Trimming shortened V by 3 bases and J by 0 bases, and 11 bases separated the two germline ends. This CDR3 contains 15 residues. This chain's CDR3 is CASSMGGFMNTEAFF. The CDR3 region has the DNA TGTGCCAGTAGTATGGGAGGGTTCATGAACACTGAAGCTTTCTTT.

The chain employs TRBV18 and TRBJ2-5, with TRBD2 matching 7 bases. This CDR3 is 16 amino acids long. Germline values: CDR1 KGHSH, CDR2 LQKENI. V lost 4 bases, J lost 0 bases, and 8 bases stayed unmatched. In nucleotides, the CDR3 is TGTGCCAGCTCACAAGAAGCGGGGTCTTACCAAGAGACCCAGTACTTC. Protein sequence: CASSQEAGSYQETQYF.

This clone was picked up one time. This chain joins TRBV30 and TRBJ1-5, with 8 bases matching TRBD1. CDR1 and CDR2 from the germline V gene are GTSNPN and SVGIG (reference sequence). The CDR3 loop spans 15 amino acids. J was trimmed by 7 bases and V by 4 bases; bases with no gene match: 12. CDR3 nucleotides: TGTGCCTGGACCGGCAGGGGGCCCTTATCGCAGCCCCAGCATTTT. It codes for CAWTGRGPLSQPQHF.

The rearrangement uses TRBV6-6 and TRBJ1-3; D remains unclear. In germline, CDR1 is MNHNY, CDR2 SVGAGI (reference sequence). Trimming removed 2 bases from V and 8 bases from J, with 13 bases in between. This CDR3 has 14 residues. The CDR3 bases are TGTGCCAGCAGTTACGCTCTGAACGGGGACACCATATATTTT. Translating gives CASSYALNGDTIYF.

V usage is TRBV19 and J usage is TRBJ2-3, with D perhaps matching TRBD2 (6 bases). This CDR3 has 14 residues. Germline V CDR1 and CDR2: LNHDA, SQIVND (reference sequence). Trimming stripped 6 bases from V and 1 base from J, with 11 bases between. Written as DNA, the CDR3 is TGTGCCAGTAGGACGGGACTTGGCACAGATACGCAGTATTTT. This codes for CASRTGLGTDTQYF.

This rearrangement joins TRBV27 to TRBJ1-1; D remains ambiguous. V was pared by 2 bases and J by 4 bases, with 8 bases between. Germline V CDR1 and CDR2: MNHEY, SMNVEV (reference sequence). CDR3 size: 13 residues. The CDR3, as DNA: TGTGCCAGCAGTTTAGCGGCAACCACTGAAGCTTTCTTT. Translating it yields CASSLAATTEAFF.

This chain connects TRBV11-2 to TRBJ1-2, with 7 nucleotides matching TRBD1. Per the germline V gene, CDR1 is SGHAT and CDR2 is FQNNGV. Unmatched junction bases numbered 7, after V lost 2 bases and J lost 7 bases. The CDR3 loop spans 14 amino acids. CDR3 sequence (DNA): TGTGCCAGCAGCTTACCAGGGGGAGTGGGTGGCTACACCTTC. This encodes CASSLPGGVGGYTF.

CDR3: CASSQEPHGGGYGYTF. The CDR3, as DNA: TGTGCCAGCAGCCAAGAGCCCCATGGGGGAGGCTATGGCTACACCTTC. This chain links TRBV4-2 with TRBJ1-2; possible D gene TRBD1, 5 bases. V was trimmed by 0 bases and J by 4 bases, leaving 15 bases between them. CDR3 length: 16 amino acids. CDR1 and CDR2 (germline): LGHNA, YNFKEQ.

In its sample, this clone was seen once. This chain uses TRBV11-2 with TRBJ2-3; D unclear. Germline lookup yields CDR1 SGHAT and CDR2 FQNNGV. V was cut by 5 bases and J by 3 bases, with 18 bases left in between. This CDR3 is 16 amino acids long. The CDR3 DNA reads TGTGCCAGCAGCCCACCTCCCGGGTTCCTTACAGATACGCAGTATTTT. Its translation is CASSPPPGFLTDTQYF.

The V call is TRBV13, the J call TRBJ2-2; 10 bases match TRBD1. CDR1 is PRHDT and CDR2 is FYEKMQ in the germline V gene (reference sequence). V dropped 5 bases and J dropped 0; count of bases not matched to a gene: 12. The CDR3 extends over 19 amino acids. CDR3 sequence: CASSQGGDRGSANTGELFF. CDR3 nucleotide sequence: TGTGCCAGCAGCCAAGGGGGGGACAGGGGATCCGCGAACACCGGGGAGCTGTTTTTT. The full variable domain, completed using reference TRBV13 and TRBJ2-2, is AAGVIQSPRHLIKEKRETATLKCYPIPRHDTVYWYQQGPGQDPQFLISFYEKMQSDKGSIPDRFSAQQFSDYHSELNMSSLELGDSALYFCASSQGGDRGSANTGELFFGEGSRLTVL.

The table lists this clone with a count of one. J is TRBJ1-1 and V is TRBV6-1, with no clear D. Germline V gene lookup returns CDR1 MNHNS and CDR2 SASEGT. Trimming stripped 8 bases from V and 0 bases from J, with 7 bases between. The length of the CDR3 is 12 residues. Here the CDR3 DNA reads TGTGCCAGCGGACTGATGAACACTGAAGCTTTCTTT. This codes for CASGLMNTEAFF.